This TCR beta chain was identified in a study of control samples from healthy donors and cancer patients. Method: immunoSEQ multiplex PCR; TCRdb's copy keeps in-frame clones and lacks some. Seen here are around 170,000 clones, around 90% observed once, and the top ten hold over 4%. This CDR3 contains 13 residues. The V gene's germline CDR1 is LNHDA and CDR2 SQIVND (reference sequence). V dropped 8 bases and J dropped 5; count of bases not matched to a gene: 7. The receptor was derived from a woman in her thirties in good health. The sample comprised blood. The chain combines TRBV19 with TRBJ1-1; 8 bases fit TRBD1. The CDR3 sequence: CASATGAATEAFF. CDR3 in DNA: TGTGCCAGTGCGACAGGGGCGGCGACTGAAGCTTTCTTT. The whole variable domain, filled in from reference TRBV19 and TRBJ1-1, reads DGGITQSPKYLFRKEGQNVTLSCEQNLNHDAMYWYRQDPGQGLRLIYYSQIVNDFQKGDIAEGYSVSREKKESFPLTVTSAQKNPTAFYLCASATGAATEAFFGQGTRLTVV.